This T cell receptor (beta chain) is drawn from a study of technical replicates of blood from several donors. Libraries were prepared by immunoSEQ multiplex PCR; TCRdb keeps only in-frame clonotypes and omits some of them. Here the sample spans around 95,000 clones, 90% to 95% being singletons. The sequencing input was T cells isolated from PBMCs. The origin of this receptor is a human donor in good health.

CDR3 sequence reads: CASIENTGTGGPTVTF. CDR3 DNA: TGTGCCAGCATCGAAAACACCGGGACAGGGGGACCGACTGTCACCTTC. The V call is TRBV2, the J call TRBJ1-2; 11 bases align to TRBD1. Germline CDR1 SNHLY, CDR2 FYNNEI. V was clipped by 7 bases and J by 13 bases; unmatched bases: 20. This CDR3 region has 16 residues.